These T cell receptor beta chains were read from a single sample in a study of preoperative IRX-2 immunotherapy in early breast cancer. Sequencing was performed with immunoSEQ multiplex PCR; in TCRdb, only in-frame clones are kept and a portion is missing. There are around 25,000 clones in the sample; about 90% occur only once, and about 30% lies in the top ten. The sequences come from tumor tissue, collected after IRX-2 immunotherapy. The source is a human donor with breast cancer. Each CDR3 is given with its conserved first and last residue. Fields, in order: clone size, D gene, V gene, J gene, CDR3 DNA, CDR3 protein. The D gene is left open where the match is weak. Clone size, where shown, is once, few, many, or a class for clones that have expanded.

.	.	TRBV27	TRBJ1-2	TGTGCCAGCAGTTTAATCCGGGGGGGTTCTAACTATGGCTACACCTTC	CASSLIRGGSNYGYTF
.	TRBD1	TRBV15	TRBJ2-3	TGTGCCACCAGCAGGGACAGGGGGAGGACAGATACGCAGTATTTT	CATSRDRGRTDTQYF
.	TRBD1	TRBV6-1	TRBJ1-5	TGTGCCAGCAGTCCGGGACAGGGCTTCCAGCCCCAGCATTTT	CASSPGQGFQPQHF
once	.	TRBV5-1	TRBJ1-4	TGCGCCAGCAGCTTGGCCTTTGACGGCCCTAATGAAAAACTGTTTTTT	CASSLAFDGPNEKLFF
.	.	TRBV5-4	TRBJ1-3	TGTGCCAGCAGCCTCGACAGTGTAGGAAACACCATATATTTT	CASSLDSVGNTIYF
.	TRBD1	TRBV11-2	TRBJ1-2	TGTGCCAGCAGCTCTCCTGGACAGGGTAAAGCCCTCTACTATGGCTACACCTTC	CASSSPGQGKALYYGYTF
.	.	TRBV6-5	TRBJ1-2	TGTGCCAGCAGTTACTCGACAGGATCTAACTATGGCTACACCTTC	CASSYSTGSNYGYTF
.	TRBD1	TRBV6-1	TRBJ2-6	TGTGCCAGCACCGAACAGGGGACCGGGGCCAACGTCCTGACTTTC	CASTEQGTGANVLTF
once	.	TRBV6-1	TRBJ1-1	TGTGCCAGCAGTGATTCTCGTGGATACACTGAAGCTTTCTTT	CASSDSRGYTEAFF
.	.	TRBV21-1	TRBJ1-1	TGTGCCAGCAGTAATCGGGGCTTTCCCACTGAAGCTTTCTTT	CASSNRGFPTEAFF